A selection of T cell receptor beta chains follows, all from one sample in a study of OX40 agonist ivuxolimab in advanced cancers. TCRdb's copy holds only in-frame clones and misses some; the assay was immunoSEQ multiplex PCR. Of approximately 58,000 clones in the sample, about 88% are singletons; the top ten hold about 2.2%. This specimen consisted of CD4+ or CD8+ T cells sorted from blood, obtained in a trial of the OX40 agonist ivuxolimab. Source of these receptors: an adult with an advanced solid tumor such as melanoma, head and neck, liver or kidney cancer. Both conserved end residues are part of each CDR3. Each record gives: D gene, J gene, clone size, V gene, CDR3 protein, CDR3 DNA. The D gene is left open where the match is weak. Size tells how often a clone was seen (once, few, many) or the class of an expanded clone, and some rows leave it out.

- TRBJ2-3 - TRBV7-9 CASSLGLDGNTQYF TGTGCCAGCAGCTTGGGACTCGACGGGAATACGCAGTATTTT
TRBD1 TRBJ2-3 - TRBV7-3 CASSPWGTGGADTQYF TGTGCCAGCAGCCCTTGGGGGACAGGGGGAGCAGATACGCAGTATTTT
- TRBJ2-2 - TRBV14 CASSIHRALGTGELFF TGTGCCAGCAGCATACACAGGGCATTGGGGACCGGGGAGCTGTTTTTT
- TRBJ2-7 medium-sized TRBV28 CASRLGLRAYEQYF TGTGCCAGCAGGTTGGGACTTAGAGCCTACGAGCAGTACTTC
- TRBJ2-7 - TRBV9 CASSATGTSQYEQYF TGTGCCAGCAGCGCAACCGGGACATCCCAATACGAGCAGTACTTC
TRBD1 TRBJ1-6 few TRBV18 CASSPGTETPLHF TGTGCCAGCTCACCCGGGACAGAAACACCCCTCCACTTT
- TRBJ2-2 few TRBV11-1 CASSLAQGDTGELFF TGTGCCAGCAGCTTAGCTCAGGGAGACACCGGGGAGCTGTTTTTT
- TRBJ2-1 - TRBV9 CASSVAVAQNEQFF TGTGCCAGCAGCGTAGCGGTAGCGCAGAATGAGCAGTTCTTC
TRBD1 TRBJ1-1 - TRBV18 CASSLGTGRTTEAFF TGTGCCAGCTCACTAGGGACAGGGCGGACCACTGAAGCTTTCTTT
- TRBJ2-7 - TRBV5-1 CASSIGTYEQYF TGCGCCAGCAGCATTGGGACCTACGAGCAGTACTTC
- TRBJ2-7 - TRBV14 CASSQDADFYEQYF TGTGCCAGCAGCCAAGATGCGGATTTCTACGAGCAGTACTTC
- TRBJ1-6 few TRBV7-6 CASSFSSWGLSPLHF TGTGCCAGCAGCTTTTCTAGTTGGGGCTTGTCACCCCTCCACTTT
TRBD2 TRBJ2-3 - TRBV4-2 CASSPNSLAGGRTDTQYF TGTGCCAGCAGCCCCAATTCCTTAGCGGGGGGGCGCACAGATACGCAGTATTTT
- TRBJ1-2 few TRBV6-5 CASSGNAYGYTF TGTGCCAGCAGTGGAAACGCATATGGCTACACCTTC
TRBD2 TRBJ2-5 - TRBV7-9 CASSTRGGTQETQYF TGTGCCAGCAGCACGCGGGGAGGGACGCAAGAGACCCAGTACTTC
TRBD1 TRBJ2-3 - TRBV10-3 CAISEPPDRRTDTQYF TGTGCCATCAGTGAGCCGCCGGACAGGCGCACAGATACGCAGTATTTT
- TRBJ2-7 - TRBV6-6 CASSYPRGVNYEQYF TGTGCCAGCAGTTACCCCCGCGGGGTCAACTACGAGCAGTACTTC
- TRBJ1-4 - TRBV7-3 CASSLSYSPPTNEKLFF TGTGCCAGCAGCTTAAGTTATTCACCTCCAACTAATGAAAAACTGTTTTTT
TRBD2 TRBJ2-1 - TRBV29-1 CSVRLIAGGPDEQFF TGCAGCGTTCGCTTAATAGCGGGGGGGCCGGATGAGCAGTTCTTC
- TRBJ2-1 - TRBV9 CASSVNSAGYNEQFF TGTGCCAGCAGCGTAAATTCGGCGGGTTACAATGAGCAGTTCTTC
- TRBJ1-1 - TRBV5-1 CASNPGRNTEAFF TGCGCCAGCAACCCGGGACGGAACACTGAAGCTTTCTTT
- TRBJ2-1 - TRBV29-1 CSVDGASSYNEQFF TGCAGCGTTGACGGAGCGAGCTCCTACAATGAGCAGTTCTTC
TRBD1 TRBJ1-2 - TRBV11-2 CASSSRGQVSLDGYTF TGTGCCAGCAGCTCGAGGGGACAGGTCTCTCTGGATGGCTACACCTTC
- TRBJ2-3 - TRBV19 CASSENRILSTDTQYF TGTGCCAGTAGTGAAAACAGGATTCTAAGCACAGATACGCAGTATTTT
- TRBJ1-6 - TRBV19 CASSIQHRVDSPLHF TGTGCCAGTAGTATTCAACATAGGGTGGACTCACCCCTCCACTTT
TRBD2 TRBJ2-1 - TRBV7-3 CASRLAGVNEQFF TGTGCCAGCAGGTTAGCGGGAGTGAATGAGCAGTTCTTC
TRBD1 TRBJ1-1 - TRBV18 CASSRQGANTEAFF TGTGCCAGCTCACGACAGGGGGCGAACACTGAAGCTTTCTTT
TRBD2 TRBJ2-7 medium-sized TRBV9 CASSSRTSGRREQYF TGTGCCAGCAGCTCCAGGACTAGCGGGAGGAGGGAGCAGTACTTC
- TRBJ2-7 - TRBV10-3 CAIRTDEVAYEQYF TGTGCCATCAGGACAGACGAGGTCGCCTACGAGCAGTACTTC
- TRBJ2-7 once TRBV5-1 CASSTDRVYSYEQYF TGCGCCAGCAGTACGGACAGAGTGTACTCCTACGAGCAGTACTTC
- TRBJ2-2 few TRBV6-6 CASKGEGTGELFF TGTGCCAGCAAGGGGGAGGGGACCGGGGAGCTGTTTTTT
- TRBJ2-3 - TRBV6-4 CASSDRVTDTQYF TGTGCCAGCAGTGACAGGGTAACAGATACGCAGTATTTT
TRBD1 TRBJ1-2 few TRBV10-2 CASSDLGQGKGYTF TGCGCCAGCAGTGATCTTGGACAGGGGAAAGGCTACACCTTC